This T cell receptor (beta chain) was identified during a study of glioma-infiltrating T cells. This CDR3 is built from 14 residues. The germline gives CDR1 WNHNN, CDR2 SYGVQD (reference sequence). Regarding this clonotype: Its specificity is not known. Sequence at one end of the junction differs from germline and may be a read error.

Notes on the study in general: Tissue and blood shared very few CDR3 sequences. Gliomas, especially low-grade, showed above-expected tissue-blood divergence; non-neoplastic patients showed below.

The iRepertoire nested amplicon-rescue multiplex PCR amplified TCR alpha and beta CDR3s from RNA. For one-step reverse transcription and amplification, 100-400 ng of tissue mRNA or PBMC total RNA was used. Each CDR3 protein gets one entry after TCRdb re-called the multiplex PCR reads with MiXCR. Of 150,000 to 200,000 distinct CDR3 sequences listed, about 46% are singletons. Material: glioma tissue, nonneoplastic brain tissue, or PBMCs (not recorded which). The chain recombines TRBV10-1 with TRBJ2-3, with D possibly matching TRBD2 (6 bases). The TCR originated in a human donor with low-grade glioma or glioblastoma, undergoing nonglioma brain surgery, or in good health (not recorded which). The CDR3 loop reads CAISGGTLADTQYF. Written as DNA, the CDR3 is TGCGCCATCAGTGGAGGGACTCTTGCAGATACGCAGTATTTT.